The 5 T cell receptor beta chains below come from one sample, sequenced in a study of shared clonotypes between healthy human individuals. Repertoires were generated with immunoSEQ multiplex PCR, while TCRdb's copy carries only in-frame clones and drops some. The data show around 2.3 million clones, with about 94% seen just once and approximately 0.13% held by the top ten. The source material was naive CD4+ T cells sorted from blood. Subset here: CD45RA+ positively selected. The receptors were gathered from a man between 18 and 35 years old in good health.

This clone was observed once. The chain links TRBV6-5 to TRBJ1-4; no definite D call. Germline V lookup: CDR1 MNHEY, CDR2 SVGAGI. The CDR3 is 14 amino acids. Trimming pared 5 bases from V and 3 bases from J, leaving 10 bases between. DNA of the CDR3: TGTGCCAGCAGTCGCCACGGGGCTAATGAAAAACTGTTTTTT. It codes for CASSRHGANEKLFF.

Of note for this clone: The same CDR3 can be traced to other DNA sequences in this sample. This chain's CDR3 is CASSLLGAGANVLTF. Here the CDR3 DNA reads TGCGCCAGCAGCTTATTAGGGGCTGGGGCCAACGTCCTGACTTTC. The rearrangement links TRBV5-1 to TRBJ2-6; possible D gene TRBD1, 5 bases. This CDR3 contains 15 residues. Germline values: CDR1 SGHRS, CDR2 YFSETQ. Trimming stripped 2 bases from V and 2 bases from J, with 8 bases between.

The V and J genes are TRBV7-8 and TRBJ2-2, with TRBD2 identical over 13 bases. CDR1 and CDR2 (germline): SGHVS, FQNEAQ. V lost 5 bases to trimming and J lost 7 bases; unmatched junction nucleotides: 7. CDR3 length: 16 amino acids. The CDR3 protein is CASSGRTSGRGGELFF. CDR3 nucleotide sequence: TGTGCCAGCAGCGGCCGGACTAGCGGGAGAGGCGGGGAGCTGTTTTTT.

V is TRBV25-1 and J is TRBJ2-6; D unresolved. V lost 1 base and J 2 bases, leaving 6 bases between the germline ends. The germline CDR1 and CDR2 sequences are MGHDK and SYGVNS. This CDR3 spans 15 amino acids. The CDR3 protein is CASSELGTGANVLTF. DNA for the CDR3: TGTGCCAGCAGTGAATTGGGAACTGGGGCCAACGTCCTGACTTTC.

As for this clone: The sample holds other DNA sequences that translate to the same CDR3. The chain uses TRBV5-1 and TRBJ1-3; 8 bases line up with TRBD1. The germline CDR1 and CDR2 sequences are SGHRS and YFSETQ. With 3 bases clipped from V and 4 bases from J, the junction kept 3 bases outside the gene matches. There are 14 residues in the CDR3. CDR3 sequence (DNA): TGCGCCAGCAGCTCCGGGACAGGCGGAAACACCATATATTTT. It yields the protein CASSSGTGGNTIYF.